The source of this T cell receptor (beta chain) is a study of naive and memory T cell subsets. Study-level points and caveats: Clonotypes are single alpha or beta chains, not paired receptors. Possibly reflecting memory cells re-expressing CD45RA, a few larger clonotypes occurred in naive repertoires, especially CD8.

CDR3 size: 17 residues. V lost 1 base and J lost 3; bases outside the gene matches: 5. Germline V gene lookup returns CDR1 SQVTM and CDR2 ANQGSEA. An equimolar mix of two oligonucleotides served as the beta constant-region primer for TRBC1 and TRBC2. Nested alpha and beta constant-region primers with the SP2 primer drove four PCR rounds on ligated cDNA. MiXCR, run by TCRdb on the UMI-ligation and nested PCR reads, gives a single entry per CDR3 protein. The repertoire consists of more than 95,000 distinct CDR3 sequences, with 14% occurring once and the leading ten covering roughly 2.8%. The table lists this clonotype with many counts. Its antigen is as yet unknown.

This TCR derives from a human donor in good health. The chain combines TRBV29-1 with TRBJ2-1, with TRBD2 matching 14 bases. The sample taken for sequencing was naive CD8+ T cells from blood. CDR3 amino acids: CSVEGVGTSGSYNEQFF. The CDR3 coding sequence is TGCAGCGTTGAAGGAGTGGGGACTAGCGGGAGCTACAATGAGCAGTTCTTC.